These 20 T cell receptor beta chains share one sample of origin, sequenced in a study of T cell clones after liver transplantation. Assay used: immunoSEQ multiplex PCR; TCRdb lists only in-frame clones, some missing. The sample yields roughly 20,000 clones, over 75% seen once. The specimen was CD8+ T cells from blood, collected before liver transplant. These receptors were collected from a human donor who received a liver transplant.

The genes are TRBV19 and TRBJ1-2; D remains ambiguous. The length of the CDR3 is 13 residues. Trimming left V 6 bases short and J 6 bases short, with 14 bases between. Germline-derived CDR1 and CDR2 are LNHDA and SQIVND (reference sequence). The CDR3 reads CASSPGPGDGYTF. The CDR3 DNA follows: TGTGCCAGTAGCCCAGGCCCGGGCGATGGCTACACCTTC. The variable domain in full, with the rest retrieved from reference TRBV19 and TRBJ1-2, is DGGITQSPKYLFRKEGQNVTLSCEQNLNHDAMYWYRQDPGQGLRLIYYSQIVNDFQKGDIAEGYSVSREKKESFPLTVTSAQKNPTAFYLCASSPGPGDGYTFGSGTRLTVV.

The genes are TRBV7-2 and TRBJ2-1, with D maybe TRBD2 (6 bases). CDR3 length: 17 residues. V was pared by 1 base and J by 5 bases, with 18 bases between. Germline V gives CDR1 SGHTA, CDR2 FQGNSA. DNA for the CDR3: TGTGCCAGCAGCTTAGGTTGGTGGGGGGAGAGTAACAATGAGCAGTTCTTC. Amino acid sequence: CASSLGWWGESNNEQFF.

The chain joins TRBV4-1 to TRBJ2-1; D remains ambiguous. With 2 bases removed from V and 4 bases from J, the gap between germline ends came to 15 bases. Looked up from germline, CDR1 is MGHRA and CDR2 is YSYEKL. This CDR3 comprises 16 residues. Written as DNA, the CDR3 is TGCGCCAGCAGCCAAAGATTGTCAGGTCTTTACAATGAGCAGTTCTTC. This codes for CASSQRLSGLYNEQFF.

V and J are TRBV16 and TRBJ1-2; D call uncertain. The ends were cut back, 2 bases at V and 4 bases at J, with 20 bases in the middle. The germline CDR1 and CDR2 sequences are KGHSY and FQNENV. The length of the CDR3 is 17 residues. Here the CDR3 reads CASSQTSIVRKTYGYTF. The CDR3 nucleotides read TGTGCCAGCAGCCAAACCTCGATCGTTAGAAAGACCTATGGCTACACCTTC.

The V call is TRBV5-6, the J call TRBJ2-7, with TRBD2 matching 10 bases. Germline CDR1 reads SGHDT; CDR2 reads YYEEEE. V dropped 1 base and J dropped 5; count of bases not matched to a gene: 6. The CDR3 is 15 amino acids. The CDR3 coding sequence is TGTGCCAGCAGCTTGCGACTAGCGGGTATCCACGAGCAGTACTTC. Its translation is CASSLRLAGIHEQYF.

V and J are TRBV6-5 and TRBJ2-1; 10 nucleotides match TRBD1. The V segment lost 5 bases and the J segment 6 bases; nucleotides outside the gene matches: 1. Germline values: CDR1 MNHEY, CDR2 SVGAGI. The CDR3 extends over 13 amino acids. CDR3 residues: CASSGQGGNEQFF. The CDR3 nucleotides are TGTGCCAGCAGTGGACAGGGGGGCAATGAGCAGTTCTTC.

This clone is a singleton in its sample. This chain uses TRBV27 with TRBJ2-1; D call uncertain. The V end lost 2 bases, the J end lost 8 bases, and 7 bases lay between the germline ends. This CDR3 contains 12 residues. Germline CDR1 is MNHEY and CDR2 is SMNVEV (reference sequence). The CDR3 coding sequence is TGTGCCAGCAGTTTAAGAAGGGATGAGCAGTTCTTC. Its translation is CASSLRRDEQFF.

The chain employs TRBV27 and TRBJ2-7; TRBD2 aligns across 12 bases. The CDR3 is 14 residues long. Germline lookup yields CDR1 MNHEY and CDR2 SMNVEV (reference sequence). V shed 8 bases and J 4 bases; nucleotides not matched to a gene: 6. CDR3 nucleotides: TGTGCCAGCTGTCTAGCGGGAGGGGGATACGAGCAGTACTTC. Protein product: CASCLAGGGYEQYF.

The chain joins TRBV1 to TRBJ2-1; the D call in the table, TRBD2, was not verified against the DNA. TRBV1 is a pseudogene segment. There are 15 residues in the CDR3. CDR3 loop: CTSSQVQRGDNEQFF. In nucleotides, the CDR3 is TGCACCAGCAGCCAAGTCCAGCGGGGGGACAATGAGCAGTTCTTC.

This chain joins TRBV4-1 and TRBJ2-7, with D unclear. The germline V and J ends were trimmed by 4 bases and 1 base, with 8 bases remaining between them. This CDR3 contains 13 residues. Germline CDR1 is MGHRA and CDR2 is YSYEKL. The CDR3 loop is CASSPPDSYEQYF. In DNA form, the CDR3 reads TGCGCCAGCAGCCCTCCGGATTCCTACGAGCAGTACTTC.

The rearrangement uses TRBV4-1 and TRBJ2-1; the match to TRBD2 covers 12 bases. The trim removed 4 bases at V and 5 bases at J, leaving 9 bases unmatched. Looked up from germline, CDR1 is MGHRA and CDR2 is YSYEKL. The CDR3 contains 17 residues. The CDR3 DNA reads TGCGCCAGCAGCCGAACGCGGACTAGCGGGACACACAATGAGCAGTTCTTC. Translation: CASSRTRTSGTHNEQFF.

The chain has TRBV5-6 and TRBJ1-5, with D hard to call. The CDR3 covers 14 residues. Trimming pared 2 bases from V and 0 bases from J, leaving 6 bases between. Germline loops: CDR1 SGHDT, CDR2 YYEEEE. The CDR3 DNA reads TGTGCCAGCAGCTTTCGGAATAGCAATCAGCCCCAGCATTTT. Amino acid sequence: CASSFRNSNQPQHF.

This sequence joins TRBV7-9 and TRBJ1-2; 7 nucleotides agree with TRBD1. Germline loops: CDR1 SEHNR, CDR2 FQNEAQ (reference sequence). V was pared by 5 bases and J by 8 bases, with 5 bases of the junction left unmatched. The CDR3 loop spans 12 amino acids. The CDR3 nucleotides read TGTGCCAGCAGCACAGGGGATCAGGGCTACACCTTC. Protein sequence: CASSTGDQGYTF.

The chain employs TRBV28 and TRBJ1-2, with D unclear. V lost 3 bases and J 12 bases, leaving 17 bases between the germline ends. This CDR3 is built from 13 residues. Per germline, CDR1 MDHEN and CDR2 SYDVKM. The CDR3 DNA sequence: TGTGCCAGCAGTTTGACCGGGCAAAGTCTACACACCTTC. Translated: CASSLTGQSLHTF.

Here the CDR3 reads CASSLAGLAGGSGYEQYF. For the CDR3, the DNA is TGTGCCAGCAGCTTGGCGGGACTAGCGGGAGGTAGTGGGTACGAGCAGTACTTC. The rearrangement links TRBV5-4 to TRBJ2-7, with 15 bases that match TRBD2. V shed 0 bases and J 4 bases; nucleotides not matched to a gene: 8. This CDR3 is built from 18 residues. Germline CDR1 reads SGHNT; CDR2 reads YYREEE (reference sequence).

This rearrangement joins TRBV4-3 to TRBJ2-7; tentative D call: TRBD1 (6 bases). The V gene lost 0 bases and the J gene lost 3 bases, with 12 bases spanning the gap. Germline CDR1 is LGHNA and CDR2 is YSLEER. This CDR3 comprises 15 residues. The CDR3 bases are TGCGCCAGCAGCCAAGATCAGGGGACCTACTACGAGCAGTACTTC. Protein product: CASSQDQGTYYEQYF.

This clone turned up a few times. The rearrangement joins TRBV4-1 to TRBJ1-1, with TRBD1 matching over 8 bases. The ends lost 4 bases at V and 5 bases at J; junction bases unmatched: 6. Germline CDR1 reads MGHRA; CDR2 reads YSYEKL. CDR3 size: 14 residues. The CDR3 is CASSRRQGWTEAFF. Written as DNA, the CDR3 is TGCGCCAGCAGCCGAAGACAGGGGTGGACTGAAGCTTTCTTT.

V gene TRBV13 combines with J gene TRBJ2-1; 11 bases align to TRBD2. J lost 8 bases, V lost 5 bases, and 8 bases had no gene match. CDR1 is PRHDT, CDR2 FYEKMQ, per germline (reference sequence). The CDR3 covers 15 residues. CDR3 amino acids: CASSPRLAGRYEQFF. The CDR3, as DNA: TGTGCCAGCAGCCCCAGACTAGCGGGAAGGTATGAGCAGTTCTTC.

The V and J genes are TRBV7-9 and TRBJ1-2, with D maybe TRBD1 (6 bases). V was clipped by 4 bases and J by 7 bases, with 16 bases between them. Germline-derived CDR1 and CDR2 are SEHNR and FQNEAQ (reference sequence). The CDR3 contains 14 residues. The CDR3 DNA is TGTGCCAGCAGCTACATACGGGGGGCTGGTGGCTACACCTTC. Translating it yields CASSYIRGAGGYTF. Full variable domain (rest looked up from reference TRBV7-9 and TRBJ1-2): DTGVSQNPRHKITKRGQNVTFRCDPISEHNRLYWYRQTLGQGPEFLTYFQNEAQLEKSRLLSDRFSAERPKGSFSTLEIQRTEQGDSAMYLCASSYIRGAGGYTFGSGTRLTVV.

The gene calls are TRBV6-6 and TRBJ2-7, with D perhaps matching TRBD2 (5 bases). The length of the CDR3 is 15 residues. The V gene's germline CDR1 is MNHNY and CDR2 SVGAGI (reference sequence). V lost 4 bases and J 2 bases, leaving 15 bases between the germline ends. The CDR3 DNA is TGTGCCAGCAGTTGGGGTCCTAGGGAGACCTACGAGCAGTACTTC. This gives the protein CASSWGPRETYEQYF.